This passage covers 25 T cell receptor beta chains from one sample sequenced in a study of cytomegalovirus exposure and HLA in healthy donors. PCR primers comprised 60 Vbeta and 13 Jbeta primers. Only in-frame clones appear in the TCRdb table, and some are missing; sequencing was by immunoSEQ multiplex PCR. The table shows some 140,000 clones, with roughly 73% occurring only once. Material for sequencing was PBMCs. These TCRs come from a woman in her forties in good health and CMV-seronegative.

The chain links TRBV25-1 to TRBJ1-5; 7 positions agree with TRBD1. V trimming: 4 bases; J trimming: 4 bases; junction bases outside the gene matches: 1. Germline assignment: CDR1 MGHDK and CDR2 SYGVNS. This CDR3 region has 13 residues. The CDR3 loop is CASSGQGNQPQHF. The CDR3 nucleotides are TGTGCCAGCAGTGGACAGGGAAATCAGCCCCAGCATTTT.

The chain joins TRBV7-8 to TRBJ1-6; 8 bases line up with TRBD1. In germline, CDR1 is SGHVS, CDR2 FQNEAQ. J was trimmed by 10 bases and V by 7 bases; bases with no gene match: 9. This CDR3 has 14 residues. CDR3 in DNA: TGTGCCAGCAATGCGGACAGGGTTGGCTCACCCCTCCACTTT. Protein product: CASNADRVGSPLHF.

The chain has TRBV19 and TRBJ2-7; no clear D gene. Per germline, CDR1 LNHDA and CDR2 SQIVND (reference sequence). With 3 bases removed from V and 3 bases from J, the gap between germline ends came to 6 bases. The CDR3 consists of 12 residues. DNA for the CDR3: TGTGCCAGTAGTATGACGGGCTACGAGCAGTACTTC. It translates to CASSMTGYEQYF.

This clone was detected only a few times. The J gene is TRBJ1-2, the V gene TRBV6-6; 10 nucleotides match TRBD1. The CDR3 has 15 residues. Germline CDR1 is MNHNY and CDR2 is SVGAGI (reference sequence). J was trimmed by 4 bases and V by 6 bases; bases with no gene match: 8. DNA of the CDR3: TGTGCCAGCAGCCGGGACAGGGGTTTTAGCTATGGCTACACCTTC. As protein: CASSRDRGFSYGYTF.

The CDR3 DNA sequence: TGTGCCAGCAGCTTGGGGCGAGAAAATGAGCAGTTCTTC. Its translation is CASSLGRENEQFF. The chain recombines TRBV11-2 with TRBJ2-1, with D tentatively TRBD1 (5 bases). This CDR3 has 13 residues. The V gene's germline CDR1 is SGHAT and CDR2 FQNNGV. V was trimmed by 3 bases and J by 7 bases, leaving 10 bases between them.

This rearrangement joins TRBV7-9 to TRBJ2-5, with 10 bases fitting TRBD1. This CDR3 is 15 amino acids long. CDR1 and CDR2 (germline): SEHNR, FQNEAQ (reference sequence). Trimming removed 2 bases from V and 4 bases from J; junction bases left unmatched: 4. CDR3 protein: CASSLFRDRGETQYF. CDR3 bases: TGTGCCAGCAGCTTATTCCGGGACAGGGGAGAGACCCAGTACTTC.

The chain carries TRBV19 and TRBJ1-1, with D perhaps TRBD1 (5 bases). In germline, CDR1 is LNHDA, CDR2 SQIVND (reference sequence). The V gene lost 3 bases and the J gene lost 4 bases, with 18 bases spanning the gap. This CDR3 has 16 amino acids. The CDR3 DNA sequence: TGTGCCAGTAGTATTCGGGCGGGGCCAAAAGGCACTGAAGCTTTCTTT. Protein sequence: CASSIRAGPKGTEAFF.

The V gene is TRBV19, the J gene TRBJ2-1; 11 bases fit TRBD1. Germline V gene data show CDR1 as LNHDA and CDR2 as SQIVND (reference sequence). Germline trimming cut 1 base from V and 9 bases from J; bases unmatched to any gene: 8. The CDR3 totals 16 residues. CDR3: CASSIVIGTGGIEQFF. CDR3 DNA: TGTGCCAGTAGTATAGTCATCGGGACAGGGGGTATTGAGCAGTTCTTC.

The chain joins TRBV6-1 to TRBJ1-3; no firm D call. V dropped 1 base and J dropped 0 bases, with 7 bases sitting between them. Germline CDR1 MNHNS, CDR2 SASEGT. The CDR3 spans 15 residues. The CDR3 region has the DNA TGTGCCAGCAGTGAAGGTCCGAGCTCTGGAAACACCATATATTTT. Protein sequence: CASSEGPSSGNTIYF.

The table lists this clone with a count of one. V usage is TRBV28 and J usage is TRBJ2-5; 11 bases agree with TRBD2. CDR3 size: 16 residues. CDR1 MDHEN and CDR2 SYDVKM come from the germline V gene. V lost 4 bases, J lost 3 bases, and 7 bases stayed unmatched. The chain's CDR3 is CASSSRLAGREETQYF. The CDR3 DNA reads TGTGCCAGCAGTTCCCGACTAGCGGGGCGGGAAGAGACCCAGTACTTC.

The genes are TRBV10-1 and TRBJ2-5; maybe TRBD1 (6 bases). V shed 0 bases and J shed 4 bases, with 18 bases lying between them. CDR1 and CDR2 (germline): WNHNN, SYGVQD (reference sequence). The CDR3 totals 17 residues. CDR3 DNA sequence: TGCGCCAGCAGTGAGTCCCGGATGAACAGGGCGGGAGAGACCCAGTACTTC. Its protein is CASSESRMNRAGETQYF.

V usage is TRBV4-1 and J usage is TRBJ2-1; the match to TRBD2 covers 8 bases. There are 15 residues in the CDR3. V dropped 0 bases and J dropped 7; count of bases not matched to a gene: 5. Germline assignment: CDR1 MGHRA and CDR2 YSYEKL. The CDR3 spells CASSQEWGTSNEQFF. The CDR3 nucleotides read TGCGCCAGCAGCCAAGAGTGGGGGACTAGTAATGAGCAGTTCTTC.

The CDR3 sequence: CASSPWRSSGANVLTF. The CDR3 nucleotides read TGTGCCAGCAGCCCTTGGAGGTCCTCTGGGGCCAACGTCCTGACTTTC. This chain links TRBV28 with TRBJ2-6, with TRBD2 as a possible D gene (5 bases). The CDR3 extends over 16 amino acids. Trimming pared 6 bases from V and 0 bases from J, leaving 12 bases between. Per germline, CDR1 MDHEN and CDR2 SYDVKM.

The chain recombines TRBV7-2 with TRBJ1-1, with D possibly matching TRBD1 (6 bases). The germline CDR1 and CDR2 sequences are SGHTA and FQGNSA. Trimming left V 5 bases short and J 1 base short, with 14 bases between. The CDR3 is made up of 15 amino acids. The CDR3 spells CASSRGGAGNTEAFF. The CDR3 nucleotides read TGTGCCAGCAGCCGAGGGGGGGCAGGGAACACTGAAGCTTTCTTT.

The chain uses TRBV7-2 and TRBJ2-3, with a possible D match to TRBD2 (5 bases). CDR3 length: 15 amino acids. Trimming left V 2 bases short and J 4 bases short, with 13 bases between. CDR1 and CDR2 from the germline V gene are SGHTA and FQGNSA. This chain's CDR3 is CASSLTGVNADTQYF. CDR3 coding DNA: TGTGCCAGCAGCTTAACCGGGGTCAACGCAGATACGCAGTATTTT.

This sequence joins TRBV10-1 and TRBJ2-5; 7 nucleotides match TRBD2. Germline V gene data show CDR1 as WNHNN and CDR2 as SYGVQD (reference sequence). The ends lost 3 bases at V and 1 base at J; junction bases unmatched: 2. The CDR3 loop spans 14 amino acids. Here the CDR3 reads CASSDSSGQETQYF. The CDR3 bases are TGCGCCAGCAGTGATTCTAGCGGCCAAGAGACCCAGTACTTC.

This clone was observed a few times. This rearrangement joins TRBV4-1 to TRBJ2-7, with TRBD1 matching 9 bases. The germline CDR1 and CDR2 sequences are MGHRA and YSYEKL. With 4 bases clipped from V and 4 bases from J, the junction kept 14 bases outside the gene matches. This CDR3 comprises 17 residues. CDR3 in amino acids: CASSLQPGQGSGYEQYF. DNA for the CDR3: TGCGCCAGCAGCCTACAGCCGGGACAGGGATCCGGGTACGAGCAGTACTTC.

The gene calls are TRBV29-1 and TRBJ1-6; 7 bases map to TRBD1. Trimming took 6 bases from V and 9 from J; bases not matched to a gene: 8. Germline CDR1 is SQVTM and CDR2 is ANQGSEA. This CDR3 spans 13 amino acids. This CDR3 reads CSVATGAGSPLHF. The CDR3 DNA reads TGCAGCGTCGCAACAGGGGCGGGTTCACCCCTCCACTTT.

This clone was counted a single time. The V gene is TRBV5-4, the J gene TRBJ1-1, with TRBD1 identical over 8 bases. With 4 bases clipped from V and 5 bases from J, the junction kept 7 bases outside the gene matches. Germline V gene sequence: CDR1 SGHNT, CDR2 YYREEE (reference sequence). This CDR3 contains 14 residues. The CDR3 nucleotides read TGTGCCAGCAGCCGGACAGGGAGGGGGACTGAAGCTTTCTTT. This codes for CASSRTGRGTEAFF.

The V call is TRBV5-1, the J call TRBJ2-1; 8 bases agree with TRBD1. V gave up 3 bases and J gave up 0 bases; unmatched junction bases: 2. The length of the CDR3 is 15 residues. CDR1 and CDR2 from the germline V gene are SGHRS and YFSETQ. The DNA for the CDR3 is TGCGCCAGCAGCTCCGACAGGGGCTCCTACAATGAGCAGTTCTTC. Residues: CASSSDRGSYNEQFF.

The sample holds a few counts of this clone. The V call is TRBV25-1, the J call TRBJ1-2; D not certain. V shed 3 bases and J shed 4 bases, with 12 bases lying between them. CDR3 length equals 14 residues. CDR1 is MGHDK and CDR2 is SYGVNS in the germline V gene. In DNA form, the CDR3 reads TGTGCCAGCAGTGACCGAATGGAGATCTATGGCTACACCTTC. It specifies CASSDRMEIYGYTF.

CDR3 nucleotides: TGTGCCAGCAGGACTTTGTCCCGAAACACTGAAGCTTTCTTT. Amino acids: CASRTLSRNTEAFF. This sequence joins TRBV2 and TRBJ1-1; D is undetermined. The V gene lost 6 bases and the J gene lost 2 bases, with 13 bases spanning the gap. The germline gives CDR1 SNHLY, CDR2 FYNNEI. The CDR3 spans 14 residues.

The CDR3 coding sequence is TGTGCCACCAGACTAGCGGGGGCCGGGAATGAGCAGTTCTTC. It is translated as CATRLAGAGNEQFF. V and J are TRBV15 and TRBJ2-1; 11 nucleotides match TRBD2. V lost 6 bases and J lost 7; bases outside the gene matches: 5. CDR1 and CDR2 from the germline V gene are LNHNV and YYDKDF (reference sequence). The CDR3 totals 14 residues.

This clone was found a few times. At one of its ends the junction is not consistent with the germline gene, which may arise from a read error. The V gene is TRBV28, the J gene TRBJ1-2; 10 nucleotides line up with TRBD1. Germline CDR1 and CDR2: MDHEN and SYDVKM. The CDR3 runs 12 residues. CDR3 bases: TGTGCCAGCAGTCCGGGACAGGGGAGTCGGGCCTTC. Translated, it gives CASSPGQGSRAF.

The chain uses TRBV9 and TRBJ1-1; D gene unclear. This CDR3 has 14 residues. With 3 bases removed from V and 0 bases from J, the gap between germline ends came to 9 bases. CDR1 is SGDLS, CDR2 YYNGEE, per germline. CDR3: CASSGPGVNTEAFF. The DNA of the CDR3 is TGTGCCAGCAGCGGACCCGGGGTGAACACTGAAGCTTTCTTT.